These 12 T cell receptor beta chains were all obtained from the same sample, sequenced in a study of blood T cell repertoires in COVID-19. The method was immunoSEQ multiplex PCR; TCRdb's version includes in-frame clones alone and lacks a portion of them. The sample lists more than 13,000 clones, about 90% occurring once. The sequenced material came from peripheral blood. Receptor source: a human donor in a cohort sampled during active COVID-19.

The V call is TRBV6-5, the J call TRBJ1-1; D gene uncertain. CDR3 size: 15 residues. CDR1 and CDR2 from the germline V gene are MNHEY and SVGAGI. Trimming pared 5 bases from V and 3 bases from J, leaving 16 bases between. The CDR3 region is CASSLQRALDTEAFF. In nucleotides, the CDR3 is TGTGCCAGCAGTCTGCAGCGGGCTCTGGACACTGAAGCTTTCTTT.

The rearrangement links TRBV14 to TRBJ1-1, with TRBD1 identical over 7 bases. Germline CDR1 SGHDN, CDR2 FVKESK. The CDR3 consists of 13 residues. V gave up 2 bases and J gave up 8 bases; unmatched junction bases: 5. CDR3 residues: CASSQYRGGEAFF. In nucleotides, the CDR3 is TGTGCCAGCAGCCAATACAGGGGAGGAGAAGCTTTCTTT.

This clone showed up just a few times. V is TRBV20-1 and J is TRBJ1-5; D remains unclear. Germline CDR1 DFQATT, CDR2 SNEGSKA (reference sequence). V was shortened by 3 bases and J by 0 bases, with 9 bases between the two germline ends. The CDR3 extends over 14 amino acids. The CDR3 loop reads CSASKSYSNQPQHF. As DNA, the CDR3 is TGCAGTGCTAGTAAGAGTTATAGCAATCAGCCCCAGCATTTT.

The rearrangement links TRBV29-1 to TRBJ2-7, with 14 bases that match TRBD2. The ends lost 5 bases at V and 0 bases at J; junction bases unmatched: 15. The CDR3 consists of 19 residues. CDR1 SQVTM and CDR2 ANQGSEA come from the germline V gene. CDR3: CSVRIVGTSGSDNSYEQYF. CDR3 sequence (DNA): TGCAGCGTTCGAATAGTGGGGACTAGCGGGAGCGATAACTCCTACGAGCAGTACTTC.

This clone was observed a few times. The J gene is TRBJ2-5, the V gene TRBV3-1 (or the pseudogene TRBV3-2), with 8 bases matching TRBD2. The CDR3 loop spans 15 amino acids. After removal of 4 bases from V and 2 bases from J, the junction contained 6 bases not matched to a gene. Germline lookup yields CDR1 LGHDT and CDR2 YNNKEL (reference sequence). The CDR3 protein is CASSRLGLGQETQYF. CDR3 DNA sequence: TGTGCCAGCAGCCGCTTGGGACTAGGTCAAGAGACCCAGTACTTC.

The CDR3, as DNA: TGTGCCAGTATCTCTCGGGGGGCTAGCGGGAAAAATGGTGAGCAGTTCTTC. Translation gives CASISRGASGKNGEQFF. The chain has TRBV19 and TRBJ2-1; 9 bases are a match to TRBD2. Germline V gives CDR1 LNHDA, CDR2 SQIVND (reference sequence). The CDR3 runs 17 residues. V gave up 7 bases and J gave up 9 bases; unmatched junction bases: 19. Combining the CDR3 with reference TRBV19 and TRBJ2-1 gives the whole variable domain DGGITQSPKYLFRKEGQNVTLSCEQNLNHDAMYWYRQDPGQGLRLIYYSQIVNDFQKGDIAEGYSVSREKKESFPLTVTSAQKNPTAFYLCASISRGASGKNGEQFFGPGTRLTVL.

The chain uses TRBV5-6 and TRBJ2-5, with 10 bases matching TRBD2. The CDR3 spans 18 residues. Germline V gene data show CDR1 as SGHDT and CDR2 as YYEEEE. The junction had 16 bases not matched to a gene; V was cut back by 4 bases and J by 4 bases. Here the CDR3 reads CASSPGRPTSGVAETQYF. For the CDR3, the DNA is TGTGCCAGCAGCCCTGGGCGGCCCACTAGCGGGGTTGCAGAGACCCAGTACTTC. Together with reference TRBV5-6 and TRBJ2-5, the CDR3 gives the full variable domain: DAGVTQSPTHLIKTRGQQVTLRCSPKSGHDTVSWYQQALGQGPQFIFQYYEEEERQRGNFPDRFSGHQFPNYSSELNVNALLLGDSALYLCASSPGRPTSGVAETQYFGPGTRLLVL.

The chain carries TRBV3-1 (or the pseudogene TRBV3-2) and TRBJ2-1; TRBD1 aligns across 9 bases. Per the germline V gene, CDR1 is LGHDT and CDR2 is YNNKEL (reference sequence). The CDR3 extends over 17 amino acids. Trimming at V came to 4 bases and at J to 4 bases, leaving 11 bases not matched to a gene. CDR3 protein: CASSPRSRDRVYNEQFF. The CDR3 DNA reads TGTGCCAGCAGCCCACGAAGTCGGGACAGGGTTTACAATGAGCAGTTCTTC.

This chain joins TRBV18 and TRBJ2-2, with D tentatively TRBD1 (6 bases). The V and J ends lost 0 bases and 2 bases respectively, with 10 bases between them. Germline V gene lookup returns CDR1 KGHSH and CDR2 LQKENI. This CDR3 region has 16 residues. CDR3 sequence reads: CASSPPWTENTGELFF. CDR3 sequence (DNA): TGTGCCAGCTCACCACCGTGGACAGAAAACACCGGGGAGCTGTTTTTT.

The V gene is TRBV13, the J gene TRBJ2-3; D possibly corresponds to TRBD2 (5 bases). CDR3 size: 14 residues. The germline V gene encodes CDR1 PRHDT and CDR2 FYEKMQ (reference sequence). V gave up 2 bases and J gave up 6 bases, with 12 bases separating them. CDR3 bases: TGTGCCAGCAGCTTAAGGGCCCGAGGGGATACGCAGTATTTT. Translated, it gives CASSLRARGDTQYF.

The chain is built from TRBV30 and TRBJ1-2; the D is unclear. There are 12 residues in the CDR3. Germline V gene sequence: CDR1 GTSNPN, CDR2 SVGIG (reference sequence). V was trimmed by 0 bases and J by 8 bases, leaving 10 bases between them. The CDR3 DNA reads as TGTGCCTGGAGTGTCGGGGTTGGGGGCTACACCTTC. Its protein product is CAWSVGVGGYTF.

The DNA of the CDR3 is TGTGCCAGCAGCTTCAAAGGGACAGCAAACACCGGGGAGCTGTTTTTT. Protein sequence: CASSFKGTANTGELFF. The chain carries TRBV7-3 and TRBJ2-2; 7 bases match TRBD1. Germline CDR1 and CDR2: SGHTA and FQGTGA. This CDR3 has 16 residues. J gave up 2 bases and V 3 bases, and 6 bases lay outside the gene matches.